Presented here are 26 T cell receptor beta chains from one specimen sequenced in a study of cytomegalovirus exposure and HLA in healthy donors. This PCR relied on a set of 60 Vbeta primers and 13 Jbeta primers. Produced via immunoSEQ multiplex PCR; TCRdb's table is partial and in-frame only. The sample has about 99,000 clones, approximately 80% seen once; the top ten hold roughly 1.7%. The sequencing sample was made of PBMCs. The receptors were gathered from a woman aged 40 to 50 in good health and CMV-seronegative.

The gene calls are TRBV28 and TRBJ2-3; D might be TRBD1 (5 bases). This CDR3 is built from 14 residues. Per germline, CDR1 MDHEN and CDR2 SYDVKM. V was clipped by 5 bases and J by 5 bases, with 14 bases between them. The CDR3 DNA sequence: TGTGCCAGCAGTGGGCCCAGGGATGGAGATACGCAGTATTTT. This sequence encodes CASSGPRDGDTQYF.

V is TRBV6-1 and J is TRBJ1-1; no reliable D call. The V gene's germline CDR1 is MNHNS and CDR2 SASEGT. With 1 base removed from V and 13 bases from J, the gap between germline ends came to 13 bases. The CDR3 totals 12 residues. The CDR3 reads CASSEGRPRVFF. In nucleotides, the CDR3 is TGTGCCAGCAGTGAAGGACGGCCCCGGGTTTTCTTT.

This clone was seen more than once but under ten times. The chain is built from TRBV6-5 and TRBJ2-7, with 7 bases that match TRBD1. The CDR3 is 14 amino acids. The V segment lost 5 bases and the J segment 2 bases; nucleotides outside the gene matches: 6. Looked up from germline, CDR1 is MNHEY and CDR2 is SVGAGI. This CDR3 is CASSEGTAPYEQYF. In DNA, the CDR3 is TGTGCCAGCAGTGAAGGGACAGCGCCCTACGAGCAGTACTTC.

The sample holds one count of this clone. The V and J genes are TRBV29-1 and TRBJ2-7; maybe TRBD1 (6 bases). This CDR3 is built from 11 residues. In germline, CDR1 is SQVTM, CDR2 ANQGSEA. Trimming pared 5 bases from V and 5 bases from J, leaving 10 bases between. The CDR3 region has the DNA TGCAGCGTTACAGGGTCTGACGAGCAGTACTTC. This codes for CSVTGSDEQYF.

The chain employs TRBV6-6 and TRBJ1-1; maybe TRBD1 (5 bases). CDR1 is MNHNY and CDR2 is SVGAGI in the germline V gene (reference sequence). This CDR3 has 13 amino acids. The germline V and J ends were trimmed by 6 bases and 4 bases, with 12 bases remaining between them. The CDR3 DNA sequence: TGTGCCAGCAGAGACAGTCTTTTCACTGAAGCTTTCTTT. This codes for CASRDSLFTEAFF.

The genes are TRBV5-1 and TRBJ2-1; 8 bases map to TRBD1. After removal of 3 bases from V and 4 bases from J, the junction contained 6 bases not matched to a gene. The germline gives CDR1 SGHRS, CDR2 YFSETQ. The CDR3 totals 15 residues. CDR3 loop: CASSSMGQEYNEQFF. CDR3 bases: TGCGCCAGCAGCTCCATGGGACAGGAGTACAATGAGCAGTTCTTC.

The chain couples TRBV28 to TRBJ2-5; D gene uncertain. Germline CDR1 MDHEN, CDR2 SYDVKM. V was cut by 7 bases and J by 1 base, with 10 bases left in between. This CDR3 is 13 amino acids long. The CDR3 DNA is TGTGCCAGCATGGGCAGAACCCAAGAGACCCAGTACTTC. Amino acids: CASMGRTQETQYF. Based on the CDR3 plus reference TRBV28 and TRBJ2-5, the full variable domain is DVKVTQSSRYLVKRTGEKVFLECVQDMDHENMFWYRQDPGLGLRLIYFSYDVKMKEKGDIPEGYSVSREKKERFSLILESASTNQTSMYLCASMGRTQETQYFGPGTRLLVL.

The chain joins TRBV9 to TRBJ2-1; tentatively, D is TRBD1 (5 bases). Trimming left V 2 bases short and J 6 bases short, with 15 bases between. Germline V gene sequence: CDR1 SGDLS, CDR2 YYNGEE. CDR3 length: 15 residues. In DNA, the CDR3 is TGTGCCAGCAGCGTGGGGCTACCTCCACCCAATGAGCAGTTCTTC. It specifies CASSVGLPPPNEQFF.

V is TRBV5-1 and J is TRBJ2-7; 10 positions agree with TRBD1. The CDR3 totals 14 residues. Germline-derived CDR1 and CDR2 are SGHRS and YFSETQ. V lost 0 bases to trimming and J lost 5 bases; unmatched junction nucleotides: 2. CDR3 loop: CASSLGQGAHEQYF. In DNA, the CDR3 is TGCGCCAGCAGCTTGGGACAGGGGGCCCACGAGCAGTACTTC.

This clone was detected once. The chain combines TRBV28 with TRBJ2-1, with 7 bases matching TRBD2. CDR1 MDHEN and CDR2 SYDVKM come from the germline V gene. The CDR3 totals 13 residues. The V segment lost 7 bases and the J segment 8 bases; nucleotides outside the gene matches: 8. The CDR3 is CASTLAAPHEQFF. In nucleotides, the CDR3 is TGTGCCAGCACCCTAGCGGCGCCCCATGAGCAGTTCTTC.

This clone came up a few times. The rearrangement joins TRBV29-1 to TRBJ2-5; no clear D. Germline CDR1 and CDR2: SQVTM and ANQGSEA. The CDR3 has 13 residues. Trimming removed 1 base at V and 3 bases at J, with 9 bases between. CDR3 nucleotides: TGCAGCGTTGAAGTAACAGCAGAAGAGACCCAGTACTTC. Translation: CSVEVTAEETQYF.

Only a few counts were recorded for this clone. The chain recombines TRBV5-8 with TRBJ2-7, with TRBD1 matching over 8 bases. Germline assignment: CDR1 SGHTS and CDR2 YDEGEE. V gave up 0 bases and J gave up 4 bases; unmatched junction bases: 0. CDR3 length equals 13 residues. The CDR3 protein is CASSLDRGYEQYF. The DNA of the CDR3 is TGTGCCAGCAGCTTGGACAGGGGGTACGAGCAGTACTTC.

This clone was counted only a few times. The chain recombines TRBV6-1 with TRBJ1-1, with D uncertain. CDR1 MNHNS and CDR2 SASEGT come from the germline V gene. This CDR3 comprises 13 residues. The germline V and J ends were trimmed by 5 bases and 4 bases, with 11 bases remaining between them. CDR3 protein: CASSYGRSTEAFF. The CDR3 nucleotides are TGTGCCAGCAGTTATGGAAGGAGCACTGAAGCTTTCTTT.

The chain has TRBV18 and TRBJ1-3; TRBD1 matches 7 bases. V was pared by 5 bases and J by 0 bases, with 4 bases of the junction left unmatched. Germline values: CDR1 KGHSH, CDR2 LQKENI. The CDR3 has 15 residues. DNA for the CDR3: TGTGCCAGCTCAGCAGGGGACAGCTCTGGAAACACCATATATTTT. Translated, it gives CASSAGDSSGNTIYF.

The chain has TRBV9 and TRBJ1-5; 10 bases are shared with TRBD1. The CDR3 covers 14 residues. J was trimmed by 10 bases and V by 2 bases; bases with no gene match: 6. CDR1 is SGDLS, CDR2 YYNGEE, per germline. The CDR3 loop reads CASSVGTGEQPQHF. As DNA, the CDR3 is TGTGCCAGCAGCGTCGGGACAGGGGAACAACCCCAGCATTTT.

The gene calls are TRBV6-5 and TRBJ2-5; 8 bases match TRBD2. From germline, CDR1 is MNHEY and CDR2 SVGAGI. Losses at the gene ends were 0 bases for V and 7 bases for J; bases not matched to a gene: 7. The CDR3 runs to 15 residues. CDR3: CASSYSGGGGGTQYF. The CDR3 bases are TGTGCCAGCAGTTACTCCGGGGGGGGAGGGGGGACCCAGTACTTC.

The chain links TRBV6-5 to TRBJ2-7; 11 bases are a match to TRBD2. This CDR3 is built from 15 residues. J gave up 2 bases and V 6 bases, and 6 bases lay outside the gene matches. In germline, CDR1 is MNHEY, CDR2 SVGAGI. The CDR3 region has the DNA TGTGCCAGCAGCTCCGGGACTAGCGGTACCTACGAGCAGTACTTC. Amino acid sequence: CASSSGTSGTYEQYF.

The chain links TRBV2 to TRBJ1-5, with TRBD1 matching over 8 bases. The CDR3 covers 15 residues. Unmatched junction bases numbered 11, after V lost 6 bases and J lost 7 bases. CDR1 SNHLY and CDR2 FYNNEI come from the germline V gene. The CDR3 sequence is CASRAKTGVMQPQHF. CDR3 sequence (DNA): TGTGCCAGCAGGGCTAAGACAGGGGTGATGCAGCCCCAGCATTTT.

This sequence joins TRBV27 and TRBJ1-6; 8 nucleotides line up with TRBD1. In germline, CDR1 is MNHEY, CDR2 SMNVEV (reference sequence). After removal of 5 bases from V and 8 bases from J, the junction contained 2 bases not matched to a gene. The CDR3 length is 13 residues. CDR3 protein: CASSPGGYSPLHF. CDR3 in DNA: TGTGCCAGCAGTCCAGGGGGCTATTCACCCCTCCACTTT.

This clone has just a few counts. The V and J genes are TRBV18 and TRBJ2-7, with TRBD1 matching over 7 bases. V shed 6 bases and J 2 bases; nucleotides not matched to a gene: 13. The CDR3 has 16 amino acids. Germline values: CDR1 KGHSH, CDR2 LQKENI. This CDR3 reads CASSHAGTAKPYEQYF. CDR3 nucleotides: TGTGCCAGCTCTCACGCCGGGACAGCTAAGCCCTACGAGCAGTACTTC.

The chain has TRBV2 and TRBJ2-3; D gene ambiguous. Looked up from germline, CDR1 is SNHLY and CDR2 is FYNNEI. The CDR3 is 12 amino acids. V lost 5 bases to trimming and J lost 4 bases, with 7 bases between them. The DNA of the CDR3 is TGTGCCAGCAGTCATGTTGCAGATACGCAGTATTTT. Amino acids: CASSHVADTQYF.

This clone was seen a few times. The chain uses TRBV4-3 and TRBJ2-2, with TRBD1 as a possible D gene (6 bases). CDR1 LGHNA and CDR2 YSLEER come from the germline V gene. V was cut by 0 bases and J by 4 bases, with 6 bases left in between. The CDR3 runs to 14 residues. Here the CDR3 DNA reads TGCGCCAGCAGCCAAGAAGGGGGCACCGGGGAGCTGTTTTTT. This translates into CASSQEGGTGELFF.

This rearrangement joins TRBV4-3 to TRBJ1-6, with 10 nucleotides matching TRBD1. There are 16 residues in the CDR3. Germline V CDR1 and CDR2: LGHNA, YSLEER. The J segment lost 7 bases and the V segment lost 1 base, leaving 4 bases of the junction unmatched. The CDR3 region has the DNA TGCGCCAGCAGCCAAGGGGGACAGGGGTGGAATTCACCCCTCCACTTT. This translates into CASSQGGQGWNSPLHF.

The chain carries TRBV28 and TRBJ1-2, with 7 bases identical to TRBD1. The trim removed 6 bases at V and 0 bases at J, leaving 4 bases unmatched. The V gene's germline CDR1 is MDHEN and CDR2 SYDVKM. The CDR3 has 14 residues. The CDR3 region has the DNA TGTGCCAGCAGCTACAGGGGTACTAACTATGGCTACACCTTC. Its translation is CASSYRGTNYGYTF.

The CDR3 sequence: CSASIRGYTF. In nucleotides, the CDR3 is TGCAGTGCTAGTATCCGTGGCTACACCTTC. The chain combines TRBV20-1 with TRBJ1-2; no definite D call. The CDR3 is 10 residues long. CDR1 and CDR2 (germline): DFQATT, SNEGSKA (reference sequence). V lost 3 bases, J lost 7 bases, and 6 bases lay in between.

This chain connects TRBV4-3 to TRBJ2-7; D is perhaps TRBD1 (7 bases). V gave up 4 bases and J gave up 0 bases, with 13 bases separating them. Germline CDR1 and CDR2: LGHNA and YSLEER. The length of the CDR3 is 15 residues. CDR3 loop: CASSPGGSGSYEQYF. The CDR3 region has the DNA TGCGCCAGCAGCCCAGGGGGTAGCGGCTCCTACGAGCAGTACTTC.